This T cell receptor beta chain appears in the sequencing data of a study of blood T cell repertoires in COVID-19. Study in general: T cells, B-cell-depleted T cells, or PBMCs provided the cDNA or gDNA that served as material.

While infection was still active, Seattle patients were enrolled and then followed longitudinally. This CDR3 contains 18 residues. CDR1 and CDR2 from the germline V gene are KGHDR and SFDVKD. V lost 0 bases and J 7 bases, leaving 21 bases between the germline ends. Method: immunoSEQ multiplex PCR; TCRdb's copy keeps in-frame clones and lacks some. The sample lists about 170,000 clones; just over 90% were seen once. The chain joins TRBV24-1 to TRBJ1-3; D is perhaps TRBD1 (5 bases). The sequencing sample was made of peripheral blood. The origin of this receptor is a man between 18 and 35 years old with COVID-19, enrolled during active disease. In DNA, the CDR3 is TGTGCCACCAGTGATTTGGGAAAGGGGTATCGCCTTAGGAACACCATATATTTT. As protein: CATSDLGKGYRLRNTIYF.